These 7 T cell receptor beta chains were sequenced from one sample in a study of blood T cell repertoires in COVID-19. The protocol was immunoSEQ multiplex PCR, while the TCRdb copy is restricted to in-frame clones and leaves out a portion. The sample holds around 190,000 clones, roughly 82% seen once. The sequencing sample was made of peripheral blood. Receptors originate from a woman aged 55-70 years with COVID-19, enrolled during active disease.

The chain is built from TRBV10-3 and TRBJ2-6; 9 nucleotides align to TRBD1. CDR3 length: 18 residues. V lost 2 bases and J lost 1; bases outside the gene matches: 6. The germline V gene encodes CDR1 ENHRY and CDR2 SYGVKD. The CDR3 spells CAISEPGQGSSGANVLTF. As DNA, the CDR3 is TGTGCCATCAGTGAGCCGGGACAGGGTTCATCTGGGGCCAACGTCCTGACTTTC.

V is TRBV19 and J is TRBJ1-1; D gene unclear. Germline V gene sequence: CDR1 LNHDA, CDR2 SQIVND (reference sequence). The CDR3 consists of 13 residues. Trimming took off 8 bases at V and 6 bases at J, with 16 bases between the two ends. CDR3 sequence: CASAPGRVAEAFF. The CDR3 DNA reads TGTGCCAGTGCCCCGGGTCGGGTGGCTGAAGCTTTCTTT.

The chain couples TRBV10-3 to TRBJ2-3; 13 nucleotides line up with TRBD2. Per the germline V gene, CDR1 is ENHRY and CDR2 is SYGVKD. Losses at the gene ends were 3 bases for V and 1 base for J; bases not matched to a gene: 10. The CDR3 is made up of 19 amino acids. The CDR3 sequence is CAISDSLLAGGRGTDTQYF. The CDR3, as DNA: TGTGCCATCAGTGACTCCTTACTAGCGGGGGGGCGCGGCACAGATACGCAGTATTTT.

This chain links TRBV29-1 with TRBJ2-5, with D unclear. The CDR3 sequence is 13 residues long. Per the germline V gene, CDR1 is SQVTM and CDR2 is ANQGSEA. Trimming left V 4 bases short and J 2 bases short, with 11 bases between. The CDR3 DNA reads as TGCAGCGTTGTAAGGCCAGCGCAAGAGACCCAGTACTTC. Its translation: CSVVRPAQETQYF.

The gene calls are TRBV9 and TRBJ1-2, with D possibly matching TRBD1 (5 bases). V lost 0 bases to trimming and J lost 8 bases, with 14 bases between them. The CDR3 runs 14 residues. Germline lookup yields CDR1 SGDLS and CDR2 YYNGEE. The CDR3 spells CASSVGQGSVGYTF. CDR3 DNA: TGTGCCAGCAGCGTAGGGCAGGGAAGTGTCGGCTACACCTTC.

This chain links TRBV6-2 or TRBV6-3 with TRBJ2-7, with 7 bases matching TRBD1. There are 16 residues in the CDR3. The germline V gene encodes CDR1 MNHEY and CDR2 SVGEGT. V was clipped by 0 bases and J by 2 bases; unmatched bases: 7. CDR3 DNA sequence: TGTGCCAGCAGTTACTCGGGCAGGGGGACCCCCTACGAGCAGTACTTC. The encoded protein is CASSYSGRGTPYEQYF.

The chain is built from TRBV25-1 and TRBJ1-5, with TRBD1 identical over 10 bases. The CDR3 is 14 amino acids. The germline V gene encodes CDR1 MGHDK and CDR2 SYGVNS. After removal of 8 bases from V and 6 bases from J, the junction contained 7 bases not matched to a gene. For the CDR3, the DNA is TGTGCCAGCTCCGGGACAGGGGAAAGTCAGCCCCAGCATTTT. As protein: CASSGTGESQPQHF.